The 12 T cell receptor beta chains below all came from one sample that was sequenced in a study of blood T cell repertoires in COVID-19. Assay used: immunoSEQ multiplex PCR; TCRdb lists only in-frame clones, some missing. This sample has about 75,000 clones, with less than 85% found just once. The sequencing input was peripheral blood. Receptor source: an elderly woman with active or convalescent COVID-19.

The CDR3 DNA follows: TGTGCCACCAGACCCGGGACTACCACCCAAGAGACCCAGTACTTC. It is translated as CATRPGTTTQETQYF. The rearrangement links TRBV10-3 to TRBJ2-5; 7 nucleotides align to TRBD2. The CDR3 totals 15 residues. Germline V lookup: CDR1 ENHRY, CDR2 SYGVKD. V shed 10 bases, J shed 1 base, and the junction held 12 bases outside the gene matches.

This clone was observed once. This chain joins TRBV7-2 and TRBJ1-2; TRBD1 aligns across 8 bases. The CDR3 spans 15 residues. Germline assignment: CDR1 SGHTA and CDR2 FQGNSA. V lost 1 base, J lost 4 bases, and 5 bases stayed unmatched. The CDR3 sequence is CASSLVTGGTYGYTF. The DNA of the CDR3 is TGTGCCAGCAGCTTAGTCACAGGGGGAACCTATGGCTACACCTTC.

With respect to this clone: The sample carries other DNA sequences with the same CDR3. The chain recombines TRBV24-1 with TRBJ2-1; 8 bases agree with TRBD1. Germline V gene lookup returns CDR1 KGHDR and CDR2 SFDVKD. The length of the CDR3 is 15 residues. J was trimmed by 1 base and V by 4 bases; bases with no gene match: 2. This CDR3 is CATSDRQGSYNEQFF. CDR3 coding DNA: TGTGCCACCAGTGACCGACAGGGGTCCTACAATGAGCAGTTCTTC.

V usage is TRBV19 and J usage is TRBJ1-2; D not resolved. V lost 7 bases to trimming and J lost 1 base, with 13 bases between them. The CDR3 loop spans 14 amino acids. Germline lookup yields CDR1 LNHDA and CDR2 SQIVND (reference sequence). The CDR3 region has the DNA TGTGCCAGTACCGCAACGGTGAATAACTATGGCTACACCTTC. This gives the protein CASTATVNNYGYTF.

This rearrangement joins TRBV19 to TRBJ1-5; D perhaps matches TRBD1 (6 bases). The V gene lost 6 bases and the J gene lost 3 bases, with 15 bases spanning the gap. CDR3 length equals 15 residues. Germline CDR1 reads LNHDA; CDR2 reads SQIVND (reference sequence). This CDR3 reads CASRGITGFNQPQHF. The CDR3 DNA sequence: TGTGCCAGTAGAGGGATAACAGGGTTCAATCAGCCCCAGCATTTT. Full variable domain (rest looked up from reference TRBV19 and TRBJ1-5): DGGITQSPKYLFRKEGQNVTLSCEQNLNHDAMYWYRQDPGQGLRLIYYSQIVNDFQKGDIAEGYSVSREKKESFPLTVTSAQKNPTAFYLCASRGITGFNQPQHFGDGTRLSIL.

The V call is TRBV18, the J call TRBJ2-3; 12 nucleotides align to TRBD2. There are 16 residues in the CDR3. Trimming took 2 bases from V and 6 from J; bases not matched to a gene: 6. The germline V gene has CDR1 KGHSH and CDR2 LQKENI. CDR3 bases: TGTGCCAGCTCACCAACGGGGACTAGCGGGTACGATACGCAGTATTTT. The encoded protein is CASSPTGTSGYDTQYF.

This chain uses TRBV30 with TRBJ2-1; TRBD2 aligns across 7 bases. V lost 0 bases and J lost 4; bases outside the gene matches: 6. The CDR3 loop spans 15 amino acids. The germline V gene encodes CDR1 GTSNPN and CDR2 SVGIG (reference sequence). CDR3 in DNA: TGTGCCTGGAGTGTATACGGGAGGAGGTACAATGAGCAGTTCTTC. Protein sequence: CAWSVYGRRYNEQFF.

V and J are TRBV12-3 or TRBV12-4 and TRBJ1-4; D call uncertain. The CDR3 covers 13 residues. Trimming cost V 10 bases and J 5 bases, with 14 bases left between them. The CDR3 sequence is CAIKEYINEKLFF. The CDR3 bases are TGTGCCATCAAGGAGTACATCAATGAAAAACTGTTTTTT.

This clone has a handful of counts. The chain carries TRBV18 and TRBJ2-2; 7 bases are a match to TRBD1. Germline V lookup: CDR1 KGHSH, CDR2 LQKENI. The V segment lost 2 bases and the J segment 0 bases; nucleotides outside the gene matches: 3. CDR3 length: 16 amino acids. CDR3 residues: CASSPGRGSNTGELFF. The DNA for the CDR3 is TGTGCCAGCTCACCAGGCAGGGGGTCGAACACCGGGGAGCTGTTTTTT.

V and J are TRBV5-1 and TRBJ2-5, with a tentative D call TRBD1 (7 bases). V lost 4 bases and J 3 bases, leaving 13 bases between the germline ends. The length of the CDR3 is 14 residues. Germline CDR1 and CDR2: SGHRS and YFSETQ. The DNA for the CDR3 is TGCGCCAGCAGCGGGGGGACAGCCAAAGAGACCCAGTACTTC. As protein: CASSGGTAKETQYF. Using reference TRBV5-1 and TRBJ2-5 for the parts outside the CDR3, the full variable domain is KAGVTQTPRYLIKTRGQQVTLSCSPISGHRSVSWYQQTPGQGLQFLFEYFSETQRNKGNFPGRFSGRQFSNSRSEMNVSTLELGDSALYLCASSGGTAKETQYFGPGTRLLVL.

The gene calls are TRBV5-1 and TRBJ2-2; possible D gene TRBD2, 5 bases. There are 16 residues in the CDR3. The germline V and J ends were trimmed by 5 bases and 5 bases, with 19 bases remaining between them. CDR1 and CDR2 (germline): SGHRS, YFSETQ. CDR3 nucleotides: TGCGCCAGCAGTCTGTCAGGACTGACTGGAACCGGGGAGCTGTTTTTT. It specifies CASSLSGLTGTGELFF.

The CDR3 DNA follows: TGTGCCAGCAGCCGTCTCAGCTACAATGAGCAGTTCTTC. This codes for CASSRLSYNEQFF. The J gene is TRBJ2-1, the V gene TRBV5-6; D is unresolved. The CDR3 is made up of 13 amino acids. Germline CDR1 SGHDT, CDR2 YYEEEE. Trimming pared 4 bases from V and 3 bases from J, leaving 8 bases between.